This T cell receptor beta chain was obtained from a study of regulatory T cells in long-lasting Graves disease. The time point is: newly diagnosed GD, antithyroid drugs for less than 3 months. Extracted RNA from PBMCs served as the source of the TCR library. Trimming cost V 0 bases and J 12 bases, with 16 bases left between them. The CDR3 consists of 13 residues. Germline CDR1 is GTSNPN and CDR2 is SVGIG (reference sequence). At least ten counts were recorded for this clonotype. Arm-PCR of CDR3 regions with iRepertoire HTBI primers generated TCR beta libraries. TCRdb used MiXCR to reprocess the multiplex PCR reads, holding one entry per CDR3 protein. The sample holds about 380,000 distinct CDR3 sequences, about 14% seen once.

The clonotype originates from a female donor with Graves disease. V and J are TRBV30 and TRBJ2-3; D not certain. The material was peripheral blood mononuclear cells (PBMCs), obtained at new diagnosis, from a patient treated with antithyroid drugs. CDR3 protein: CAWSVRGVAPQYF. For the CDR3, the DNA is TGTGCCTGGAGTGTACGTGGTGTTGCCCCCCAGTATTTT.